Listed here are 25 T cell receptor beta chains from one sample, sequenced in a study of Ad26.COV2.S vaccination and SARS-CoV-2 variants. Produced via immunoSEQ multiplex PCR; TCRdb's table is partial and in-frame only. The sample shows fewer than 900,000 clones, roughly 90% of them seen only once. Treatment meaning: 19 received Ad26.COV2.S at low or high dose, single or two shots; about 5 received placebo; per-sample allocation not given. Repertoires come from day 63 after the first vaccine or placebo injection. Sample: peripheral blood, taken in a trial of Ad26.COV2.S vaccine versus placebo. The receptors originated from a person between 18 and 65 years old who received the Ad26.COV2.S COVID-19 vaccine or a placebo.

The rearrangement uses TRBV6-5 and TRBJ1-2, with a possible D match to TRBD1 (5 bases). V was trimmed by 8 bases and J by 3 bases, leaving 13 bases between them. The germline CDR1 and CDR2 sequences are MNHEY and SVGAGI. There are 13 residues in the CDR3. Here the CDR3 reads CASGGGPHYGYTF. The CDR3 region has the DNA TGTGCCAGCGGGGGGGGTCCCCACTATGGCTACACCTTC.

This chain uses TRBV11-1 with TRBJ1-1, with 10 bases identical to TRBD1. This CDR3 spans 17 amino acids. Germline lookup yields CDR1 SGHAT and CDR2 FQDESV (reference sequence). V lost 0 bases, J lost 0 bases, and 4 bases stayed unmatched. The CDR3 loop is CASSLAQGTGVNTEAFF. In DNA, the CDR3 is TGTGCCAGCAGCTTAGCGCAAGGGACAGGGGTGAACACTGAAGCTTTCTTT.

The chain couples TRBV6-5 to TRBJ2-1; 9 bases map to TRBD2. This CDR3 contains 14 residues. J was trimmed by 9 bases and V by 7 bases; bases with no gene match: 10. Germline CDR1 and CDR2: MNHEY and SVGAGI. The CDR3 is CASITVAGVSEQFF. DNA for the CDR3: TGTGCCAGCATCACGGTAGCGGGAGTGAGTGAGCAGTTCTTC.

The chain combines TRBV27 with TRBJ2-7; possible D gene TRBD2, 5 bases. CDR1 MNHEY and CDR2 SMNVEV come from the germline V gene (reference sequence). This CDR3 has 11 residues. Trimming removed 7 bases from V and 9 bases from J, with 13 bases in between. The chain's CDR3 is CASTEGLVQYF. In DNA, the CDR3 is TGTGCCAGCACCGAGGGCCTTGTGCAGTACTTC.

A few counts support this clone. This sequence joins TRBV30 and TRBJ1-1, with D perhaps TRBD1 (5 bases). There are 11 residues in the CDR3. From germline, CDR1 is GTSNPN and CDR2 SVGIG (reference sequence). The V gene lost 5 bases and the J gene lost 2 bases, with 6 bases spanning the gap. Here the CDR3 reads CAWDRNTEAFF. CDR3 nucleotide sequence: TGTGCCTGGGACAGAAACACTGAAGCTTTCTTT.

V usage is TRBV29-1 and J usage is TRBJ2-1, with 9 bases fitting TRBD2. This CDR3 is 15 amino acids long. Losses at the gene ends were 5 bases for V and 9 bases for J; bases not matched to a gene: 14. In germline, CDR1 is SQVTM, CDR2 ANQGSEA. CDR3 region: CSVRLYAGGPGEQFF. CDR3 bases: TGCAGCGTTAGACTTTATGCGGGGGGGCCTGGTGAGCAGTTCTTC.

J is TRBJ1-4 and V is TRBV20-1; no reliable D call. V was cut by 3 bases and J by 10 bases, with 12 bases left in between. Germline assignment: CDR1 DFQATT and CDR2 SNEGSKA (reference sequence). CDR3 length: 12 amino acids. Here the CDR3 reads CSASQEVGKLFF. The CDR3 nucleotides are TGCAGTGCTAGTCAGGAGGTGGGAAAACTGTTTTTT.

Concerning this clone itself: As the CDR3 is not closed by the conserved phenylalanine or tryptophan, this likely results from a read error. The DNA is left out, because the CDR3 cannot be placed on it with certainty; the CDR3 is given as TCRdb lists it. The rearrangement links TRBV7-8 to TRBJ1-4; TRBD1, the table's D call, was not compared with the DNA. Per germline, CDR1 SGHVS and CDR2 FQNEAQ. The CDR3 length is 9 residues, termini included. This CDR3 reads CASSLQGAL.

The V gene is TRBV24-1, the J gene TRBJ2-3; 9 positions match TRBD2. Germline lookup yields CDR1 KGHDR and CDR2 SFDVKD. The V gene end was trimmed by 4 bases and the J gene end by 6 bases; junction bases not matched to a gene: 7. CDR3 size: 15 residues. The CDR3 region has the DNA TGTGCCACCAGTGAGTCGGCGGGGGGGCCGGATACGCAGTATTTT. It encodes CATSESAGGPDTQYF.

The chain carries TRBV3-1 (or the pseudogene TRBV3-2) and TRBJ2-7; 8 positions agree with TRBD1. V gave up 3 bases and J gave up 7 bases; unmatched junction bases: 11. The CDR3 is 15 residues long. CDR1 and CDR2 (germline): LGHDT, YNNKEL (reference sequence). The CDR3 here is CASSQRTGSVGEQYF. The CDR3 DNA reads TGTGCCAGCAGCCAGAGGACAGGGTCGGTGGGGGAGCAGTACTTC.

This sequence joins TRBV30 and TRBJ2-7; no reliable D call. The CDR3 extends over 14 amino acids. V shed 6 bases and J shed 6 bases, with 21 bases lying between them. Germline V CDR1 and CDR2: GTSNPN, SVGIG (reference sequence). CDR3 DNA sequence: TGTGCCTGTGGCCGTACGATAATAGCAAGCGAGCAGTACTTC. Translation: CACGRTIIASEQYF.

This chain joins TRBV6-5 and TRBJ1-5; TRBD1 might be the D (6 bases). Trimming pared 6 bases from V and 5 bases from J, leaving 11 bases between. Per the germline V gene, CDR1 is MNHEY and CDR2 is SVGAGI. The CDR3 runs to 13 residues. The CDR3 protein is CASSQTGYQPQHF. As DNA, the CDR3 is TGTGCCAGCAGCCAGACAGGATATCAGCCCCAGCATTTT.

The chain links TRBV30 to TRBJ1-2, with D possibly matching TRBD1 (6 bases). The CDR3 is made up of 17 amino acids. The V and J ends lost 0 bases and 4 bases respectively, with 21 bases between them. CDR1 is GTSNPN, CDR2 SVGIG, per germline (reference sequence). The CDR3 bases are TGTGCCTGGAGTGTGGGGGGGCTGACGTCAATCTTCTATGGCTACACCTTC. Its protein is CAWSVGGLTSIFYGYTF.

The V and J genes are TRBV4-3 and TRBJ1-6; D unresolved. This CDR3 contains 14 residues. Trimming removed 0 bases from V and 6 bases from J, with 6 bases in between. Germline CDR1 is LGHNA and CDR2 is YSLEER. The CDR3 DNA reads TGCGCCAGCAGCCAAGACAGTATTAATTCACCCCTCCACTTT. It codes for CASSQDSINSPLHF.

The V gene is TRBV11-1, the J gene TRBJ2-7; D possibly corresponds to TRBD1 (6 bases). Germline V gives CDR1 SGHAT, CDR2 FQDESV (reference sequence). The CDR3 contains 13 residues. The V end was cut by 6 bases, the J end by 6 bases, with 15 bases between. The CDR3 DNA sequence: TGTGCCAGCAGTTCCCAGGGGACCGGCGAGCAGTACTTC. Amino acids: CASSSQGTGEQYF. Complete variable domain (other parts from reference TRBV11-1 and TRBJ2-7): EAEVAQSPRYKITEKSQAVAFWCDPISGHATLYWYRQILGQGPELLVQFQDESVVDDSQLPKDRFSAERLKGVDSTLKIQPAELGDSAMYLCASSSQGTGEQYFGPGTRLTVT.

The gene calls are TRBV6-5 and TRBJ1-4; D not resolved. This CDR3 region has 14 residues. CDR1 is MNHEY, CDR2 SVGAGI, per germline. Trimming took off 7 bases at V and 3 bases at J, with 12 bases between the two ends. The CDR3 region is CASIEWSPNEKLFF. The CDR3 nucleotides are TGTGCCAGCATCGAATGGAGCCCTAATGAAAAACTGTTTTTT.

The V call is TRBV3-1 (or the pseudogene TRBV3-2), the J call TRBJ1-4; D unresolved. The CDR3 is 13 residues long. V lost 4 bases and J lost 7, with 10 bases in between. Germline loops: CDR1 LGHDT, CDR2 YNNKEL (reference sequence). As DNA, the CDR3 is TGTGCCAGCAGCCCTCTGGGAGGTGAAAAACTGTTTTTT. Residues: CASSPLGGEKLFF.

V usage is TRBV7-2 and J usage is TRBJ1-3; 8 bases map to TRBD1. Trimming took 1 base from V and 5 from J; bases not matched to a gene: 1. CDR1 is SGHTA, CDR2 FQGNSA, per germline. CDR3 length: 14 amino acids. CDR3 sequence (DNA): TGTGCCAGCAGCTTAGGGGACAGGCGAAACACCATATATTTT. Its protein product is CASSLGDRRNTIYF.

The chain is built from TRBV7-9 and TRBJ2-1; 9 bases fit TRBD2. CDR1 and CDR2 from the germline V gene are SEHNR and FQNEAQ (reference sequence). This CDR3 spans 13 amino acids. The junction had 7 bases not matched to a gene; V was cut back by 7 bases and J by 9 bases. CDR3 residues: CASNLAGWVEQFF. CDR3 sequence (DNA): TGTGCCAGCAACCTAGCGGGGTGGGTTGAGCAGTTCTTC.

The rearrangement links TRBV5-1 to TRBJ2-1, with 11 bases fitting TRBD2. This CDR3 contains 15 residues. The V gene's germline CDR1 is SGHRS and CDR2 YFSETQ. V lost 4 bases, J lost 3 bases, and 3 bases stayed unmatched. The CDR3 here is CASSVTSGNYNEQFF. The CDR3 bases are TGCGCCAGCAGCGTGACTAGCGGGAACTACAATGAGCAGTTCTTC.

CDR3 sequence (DNA): TGTGCCAGCATCACGGACAGGTCGGTCAATGAGCAGTTCTTC. Encoded protein: CASITDRSVNEQFF. The chain couples TRBV6-5 to TRBJ2-1; 7 bases align to TRBD1. Germline values: CDR1 MNHEY, CDR2 SVGAGI. J lost 6 bases, V lost 7 bases, and 9 bases had no gene match. The CDR3 totals 14 residues.

The gene calls are TRBV12-3 or TRBV12-4 and TRBJ2-7; maybe TRBD2 (5 bases). The CDR3 totals 12 residues. Trimming took off 3 bases at V and 3 bases at J, with 6 bases between the two ends. CDR3 nucleotide sequence: TGTGCCAGCAGTTTCCGGGACTACGAGCAGTACTTC. It codes for CASSFRDYEQYF.

V is TRBV30 and J is TRBJ2-1, with D unresolved. The CDR3 consists of 11 residues. Germline assignment: CDR1 GTSNPN and CDR2 SVGIG (reference sequence). Trimming removed 3 bases at V and 3 bases at J, with 3 bases between. In DNA form, the CDR3 reads TGTGCCTGGAGGGTCTACAATGAGCAGTTCTTC. This codes for CAWRVYNEQFF.

This chain links TRBV6-6 with TRBJ2-2; 10 bases agree with TRBD2. This CDR3 contains 17 residues. After removal of 5 bases from V and 1 base from J, the junction contained 7 bases not matched to a gene. CDR1 is MNHNY and CDR2 is SVGAGI in the germline V gene (reference sequence). CDR3 region: CASSPNGLAVNTGELFF. DNA for the CDR3: TGTGCCAGCAGTCCCAATGGACTAGCGGTGAACACCGGGGAGCTGTTTTTT.

This chain joins TRBV6-5 and TRBJ1-6; 9 nucleotides agree with TRBD1. V lost 2 bases to trimming and J lost 5 bases; unmatched junction nucleotides: 1. This CDR3 is built from 15 residues. CDR1 and CDR2 from the germline V gene are MNHEY and SVGAGI. This CDR3 is CASSYGDRDNSPLHF. The CDR3 nucleotides are TGTGCCAGCAGTTACGGGGACAGGGATAATTCACCCCTCCACTTT.